What follows is one TCR beta chain and its context. The germline V gene has CDR1 LGHNA and CDR2 YSLEER. Trimming removed 0 bases from V and 8 bases from J, with 13 bases in between. This CDR3 has 15 amino acids. PCR used 60 Vbeta primers and 13 Jbeta primers. Profiling relied on immunoSEQ multiplex PCR, and the TCRdb table lists in-frame clones only, not all of them. Here the sample table reports 75,000 to 95,000 clones. The sample comes from a study of cytomegalovirus exposure and HLA in healthy donors. The sequencing sample was made of PBMCs. The gene calls are TRBV4-3 and TRBJ1-4; D call uncertain. The source of this sequence is an older woman in good health and CMV-seronegative. CDR3 nucleotides: TGCGCCAGCAGCCAAGAACTAATGGGTTACGAAAAACTGTTTTTT. Its translation: CASSQELMGYEKLFF.